This T cell receptor beta chain originates from a study of T cells expressing NK-cell markers. Whole-study context: Each TCR beta repertoire originated in sorted T cells that were CD3+CD56+NKG2C+, CD3+CD56+NKG2C- or CD3+CD56-NKG2C+. The sequencing cohort of eight donors included seven HCMV-seropositive individuals and one seronegative individual.

This CDR3 comprises 15 residues. Per germline, CDR1 SGHDT and CDR2 YYEEEE. TCRdb re-called the 5' RACE reads; every CDR3 protein appears as one record, without DNA. The table lists under 500,000 distinct CDR3 sequences. The sequencing sample was made of blood T cells: a sorted CD56 or NKG2C T cell subset, CD4+ or CD8+ T cells, or bulk PBMC T cells (not recorded which). The clonotype originates from a woman between 18 and 75 years old in good health. The rearrangement uses TRBV5-6 and TRBJ2-2; TCRdb's D call of TRBD1 is untestable without DNA. Here the CDR3 reads CASSHRTGKTGELFF.